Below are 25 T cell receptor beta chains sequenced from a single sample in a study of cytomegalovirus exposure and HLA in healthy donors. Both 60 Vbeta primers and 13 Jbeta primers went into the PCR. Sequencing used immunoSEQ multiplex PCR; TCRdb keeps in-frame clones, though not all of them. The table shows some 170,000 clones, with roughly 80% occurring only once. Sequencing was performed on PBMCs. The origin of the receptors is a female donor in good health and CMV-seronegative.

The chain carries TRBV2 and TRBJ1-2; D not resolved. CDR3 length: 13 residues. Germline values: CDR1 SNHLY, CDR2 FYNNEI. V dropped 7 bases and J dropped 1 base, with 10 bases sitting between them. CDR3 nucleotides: TGTGCCAGCATATCCGAGAATAACTATGGCTACACCTTC. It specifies CASISENNYGYTF.

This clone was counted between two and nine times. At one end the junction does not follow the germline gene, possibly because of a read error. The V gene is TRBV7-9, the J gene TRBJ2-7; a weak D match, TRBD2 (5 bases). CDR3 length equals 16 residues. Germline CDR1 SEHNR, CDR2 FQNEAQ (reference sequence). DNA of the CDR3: TGTTCCAGCAGCTCGGCGGGCAGGCCTTTTACCTACGAGCAGTACTTC. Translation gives CSSSSAGRPFTYEQYF.

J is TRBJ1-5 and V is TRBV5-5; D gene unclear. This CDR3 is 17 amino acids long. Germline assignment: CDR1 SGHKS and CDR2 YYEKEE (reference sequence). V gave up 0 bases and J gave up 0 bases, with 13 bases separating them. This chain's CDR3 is CASSLGIDTYSNQPQHF. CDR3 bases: TGTGCCAGCAGCTTGGGGATTGACACCTATAGCAATCAGCCCCAGCATTTT.

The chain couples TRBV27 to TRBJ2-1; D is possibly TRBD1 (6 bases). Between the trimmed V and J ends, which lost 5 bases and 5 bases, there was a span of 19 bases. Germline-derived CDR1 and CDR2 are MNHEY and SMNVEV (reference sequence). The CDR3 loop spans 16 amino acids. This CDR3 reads CASSPRRTVLDNEQFF. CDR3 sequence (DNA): TGTGCCAGCAGTCCAAGGCGGACAGTGTTGGACAATGAGCAGTTCTTC.

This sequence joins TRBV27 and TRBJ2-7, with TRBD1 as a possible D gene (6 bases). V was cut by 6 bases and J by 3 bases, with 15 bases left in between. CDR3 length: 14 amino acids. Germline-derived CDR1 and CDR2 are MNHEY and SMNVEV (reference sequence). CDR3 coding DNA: TGTGCCAGCAGCCCAACAGGGCACCTCTACGAGCAGTACTTC. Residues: CASSPTGHLYEQYF.

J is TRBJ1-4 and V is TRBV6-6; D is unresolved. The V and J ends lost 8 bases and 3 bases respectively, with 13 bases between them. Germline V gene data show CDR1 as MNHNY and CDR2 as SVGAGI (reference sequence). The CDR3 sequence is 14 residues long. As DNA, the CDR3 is TGTGCCAGCGCCATTGGAGGACCTAATGAAAAACTGTTTTTT. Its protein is CASAIGGPNEKLFF.

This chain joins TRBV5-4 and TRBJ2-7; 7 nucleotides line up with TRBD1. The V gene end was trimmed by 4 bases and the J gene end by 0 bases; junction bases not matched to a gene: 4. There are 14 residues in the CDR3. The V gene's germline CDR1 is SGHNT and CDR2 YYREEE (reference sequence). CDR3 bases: TGTGCCAGCAGCCTTAGGGACAGCTCCTACGAGCAGTACTTC. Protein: CASSLRDSSYEQYF.

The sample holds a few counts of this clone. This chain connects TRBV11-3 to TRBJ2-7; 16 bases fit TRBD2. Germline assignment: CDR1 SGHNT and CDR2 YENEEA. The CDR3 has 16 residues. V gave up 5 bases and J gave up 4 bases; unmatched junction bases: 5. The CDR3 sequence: CASSMPGLAGGYEQYF. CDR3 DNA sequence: TGTGCCAGCAGCATGCCGGGACTAGCGGGGGGGTACGAGCAGTACTTC.

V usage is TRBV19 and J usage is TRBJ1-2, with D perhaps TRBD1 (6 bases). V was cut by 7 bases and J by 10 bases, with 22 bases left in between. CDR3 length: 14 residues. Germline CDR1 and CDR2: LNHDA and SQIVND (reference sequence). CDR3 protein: CASTFADRLSDYTF. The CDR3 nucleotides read TGTGCCAGTACCTTCGCCGACAGGCTTTCAGACTACACCTTC.

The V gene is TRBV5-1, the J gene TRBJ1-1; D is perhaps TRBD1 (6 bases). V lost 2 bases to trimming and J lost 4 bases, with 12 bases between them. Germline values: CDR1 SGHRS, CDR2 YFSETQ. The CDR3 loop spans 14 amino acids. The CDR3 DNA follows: TGCGCCAGCAGCTTCCAGGGGCGCGCCACTGAAGCTTTCTTT. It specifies CASSFQGRATEAFF.

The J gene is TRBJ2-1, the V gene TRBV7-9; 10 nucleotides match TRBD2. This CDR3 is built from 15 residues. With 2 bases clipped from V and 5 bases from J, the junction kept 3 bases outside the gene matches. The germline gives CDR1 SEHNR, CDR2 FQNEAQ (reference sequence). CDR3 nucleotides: TGTGCCAGCAGCTTAAGTCTAGCGGGAGACAATGAGCAGTTCTTC. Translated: CASSLSLAGDNEQFF.

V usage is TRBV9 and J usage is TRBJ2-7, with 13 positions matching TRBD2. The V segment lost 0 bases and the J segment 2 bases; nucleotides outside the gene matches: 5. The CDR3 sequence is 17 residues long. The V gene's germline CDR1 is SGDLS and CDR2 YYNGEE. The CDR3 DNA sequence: TGTGCCAGCAGCGTAGGAATAGGGACTAGCGGGACCTACGAGCAGTACTTC. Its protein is CASSVGIGTSGTYEQYF.

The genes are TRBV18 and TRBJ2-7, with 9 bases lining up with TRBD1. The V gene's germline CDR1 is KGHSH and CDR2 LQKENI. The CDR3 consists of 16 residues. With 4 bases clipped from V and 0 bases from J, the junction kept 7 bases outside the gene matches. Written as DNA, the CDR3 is TGTGCCAGCTCACAACCGGGACAGGGTTCCTCCTACGAGCAGTACTTC. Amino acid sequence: CASSQPGQGSSYEQYF. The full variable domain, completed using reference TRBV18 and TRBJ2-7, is NAGVMQNPRHLVRRRGQEARLRCSPMKGHSHVYWYRQLPEEGLKFMVYLQKENIIDESGMPKERFSAEFPKEGPSILRIQQVVRGDSAAYFCASSQPGQGSSYEQYFGPGTRLTVT.

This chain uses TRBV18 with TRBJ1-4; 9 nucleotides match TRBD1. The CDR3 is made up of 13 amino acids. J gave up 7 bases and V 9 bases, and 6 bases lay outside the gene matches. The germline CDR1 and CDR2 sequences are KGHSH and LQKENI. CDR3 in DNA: TGTGCCAGTTCGGACAGGGGTATTGAAAAACTGTTTTTT. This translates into CASSDRGIEKLFF.

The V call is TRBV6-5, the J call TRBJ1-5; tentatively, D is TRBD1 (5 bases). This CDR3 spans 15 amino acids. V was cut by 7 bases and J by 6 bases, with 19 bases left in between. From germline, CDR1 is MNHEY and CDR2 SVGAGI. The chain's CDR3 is CASKAGSRAAQPQHF. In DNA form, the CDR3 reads TGTGCCAGCAAAGCTGGGTCCAGGGCGGCTCAGCCCCAGCATTTT.

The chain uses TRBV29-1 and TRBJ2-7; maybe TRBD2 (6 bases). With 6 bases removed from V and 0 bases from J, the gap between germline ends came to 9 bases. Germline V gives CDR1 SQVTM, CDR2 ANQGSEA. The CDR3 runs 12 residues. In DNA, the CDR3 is TGCAGCGTCCGGGACTCCTCCTACGAGCAGTACTTC. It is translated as CSVRDSSYEQYF.

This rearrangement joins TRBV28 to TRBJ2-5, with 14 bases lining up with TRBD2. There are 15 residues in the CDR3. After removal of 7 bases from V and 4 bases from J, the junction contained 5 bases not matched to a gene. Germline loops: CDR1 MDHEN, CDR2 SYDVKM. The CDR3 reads CASTQGLAGVETQYF. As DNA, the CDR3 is TGTGCCAGCACCCAGGGACTAGCGGGAGTAGAGACCCAGTACTTC.

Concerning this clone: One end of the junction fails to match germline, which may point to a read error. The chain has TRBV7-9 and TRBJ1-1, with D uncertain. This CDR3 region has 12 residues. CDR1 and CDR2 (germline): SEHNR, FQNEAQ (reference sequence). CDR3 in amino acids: CSSSFRVLEAFF. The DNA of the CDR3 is TGTTCCAGCAGCTTCCGGGTCCTTGAAGCTTTCTTT.

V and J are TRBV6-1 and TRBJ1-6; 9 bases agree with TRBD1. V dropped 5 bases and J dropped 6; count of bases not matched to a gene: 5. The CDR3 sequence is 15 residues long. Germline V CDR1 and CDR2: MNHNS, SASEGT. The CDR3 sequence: CASSPDRGSNSPLHF. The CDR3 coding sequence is TGTGCCAGCAGTCCTGACAGGGGGAGTAATTCACCCCTCCACTTT.

The CDR3 region has the DNA TGTGCCAGCAACACAGCCAGGGTCCCCTACGAGCAGTACTTC. Its translation is CASNTARVPYEQYF. The chain links TRBV6-6 to TRBJ2-7, with D perhaps TRBD1 (5 bases). The CDR3 runs to 14 residues. CDR1 and CDR2 from the germline V gene are MNHNY and SVGAGI (reference sequence). V dropped 7 bases and J dropped 2 bases, with 15 bases sitting between them.

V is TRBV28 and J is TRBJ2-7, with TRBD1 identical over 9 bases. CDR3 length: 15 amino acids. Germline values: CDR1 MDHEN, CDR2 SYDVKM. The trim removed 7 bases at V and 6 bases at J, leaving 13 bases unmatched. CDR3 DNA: TGTGCCAGCACCATAATCCGGGACAGGGTCTCCGAGCAGTACTTC. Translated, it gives CASTIIRDRVSEQYF.

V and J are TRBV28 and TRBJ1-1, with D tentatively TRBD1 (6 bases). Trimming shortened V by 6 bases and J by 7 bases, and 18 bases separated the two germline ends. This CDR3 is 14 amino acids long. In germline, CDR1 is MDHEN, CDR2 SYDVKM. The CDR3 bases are TGTGCCAGCAGGGGACACAGGGCGCGTAGTGAAGCTTTCTTT. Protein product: CASRGHRARSEAFF.

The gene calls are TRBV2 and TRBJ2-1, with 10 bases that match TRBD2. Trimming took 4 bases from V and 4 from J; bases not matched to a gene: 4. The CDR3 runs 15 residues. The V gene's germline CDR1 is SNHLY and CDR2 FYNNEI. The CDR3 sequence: CASSGVGLAYNEQFF. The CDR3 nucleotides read TGTGCCAGCAGTGGGGTGGGACTAGCGTACAATGAGCAGTTCTTC.

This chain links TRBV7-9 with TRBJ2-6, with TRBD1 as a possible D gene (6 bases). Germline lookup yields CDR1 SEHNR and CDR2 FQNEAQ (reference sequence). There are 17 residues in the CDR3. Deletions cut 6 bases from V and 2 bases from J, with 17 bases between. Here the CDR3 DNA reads TGTGCCAGCAGAGGGGGTTTTAGCACGGCTGGGGCCAACGTCCTGACTTTC. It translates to CASRGGFSTAGANVLTF.

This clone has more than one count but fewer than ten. CDR3 in amino acids: CASSSRGSLAGGYNEQFF. CDR3 DNA sequence: TGCGCCAGCAGCTCCAGAGGATCACTAGCGGGAGGGTACAATGAGCAGTTCTTC. This chain joins TRBV5-1 and TRBJ2-1, with TRBD2 matching over 13 bases. Looked up from germline, CDR1 is SGHRS and CDR2 is YFSETQ. The CDR3 sequence is 18 residues long. V dropped 3 bases and J dropped 4; count of bases not matched to a gene: 10.